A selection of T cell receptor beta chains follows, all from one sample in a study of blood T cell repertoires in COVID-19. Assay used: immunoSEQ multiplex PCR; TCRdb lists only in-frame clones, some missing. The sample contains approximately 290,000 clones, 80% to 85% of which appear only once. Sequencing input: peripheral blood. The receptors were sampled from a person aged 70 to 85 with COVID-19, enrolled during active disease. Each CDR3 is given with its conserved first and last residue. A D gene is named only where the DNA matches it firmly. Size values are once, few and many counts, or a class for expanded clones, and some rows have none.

cdr3_aa: CASSPGQLFTDTQYF
cdr3_nt: TGCGCCAGCAGCCCGGGACAGCTCTTCACAGATACGCAGTATTTT
cdr3_length: 15
j_call: TRBJ2-3
d_call: TRBD1
clone_size: .
v_call: TRBV5-1

cdr3_aa: CASSQLGFGETQYF
cdr3_nt: TGTGCCAGCAGCCAACTCGGGTTTGGAGAGACCCAGTACTTC
cdr3_length: 14
j_call: TRBJ2-5
d_call: .
clone_size: .
v_call: TRBV6-5

cdr3_aa: CASSLFRTSGSTDTQYF
cdr3_nt: TGTGCCAGCAGCTTGTTTAGGACTAGCGGTTCCACAGATACGCAGTATTTT
cdr3_length: 17
j_call: TRBJ2-3
d_call: TRBD2
clone_size: .
v_call: TRBV5-6

cdr3_aa: CASSQTGSQSYEQYF
cdr3_nt: TGTGCCAGCTCGCAAACAGGGTCCCAATCCTACGAGCAGTACTTC
cdr3_length: 15
j_call: TRBJ2-7
d_call: .
clone_size: .
v_call: TRBV18

cdr3_aa: CASSLGTQGHEQYF
cdr3_nt: TGCGCCAGCAGCTTAGGGACTCAGGGCCACGAGCAGTACTTC
cdr3_length: 14
j_call: TRBJ2-7
d_call: .
clone_size: .
v_call: TRBV5-1

cdr3_aa: CASSLPGQPHLQYF
cdr3_nt: TGTGCCAGCAGCCTACCGGGACAGCCTCATTTACAGTACTTC
cdr3_length: 14
j_call: TRBJ2-7
d_call: TRBD1
clone_size: .
v_call: TRBV5-4

cdr3_aa: CASSLLGGASYNEQFF
cdr3_nt: TGTGCCAGCAGCCTCTTGGGGGGGGCCTCCTACAATGAGCAGTTCTTC
cdr3_length: 16
j_call: TRBJ2-1
d_call: .
clone_size: .
v_call: TRBV5-4

cdr3_aa: CASSAFWRGTGDTQYF
cdr3_nt: TGTGCCAGCAGCGCTTTTTGGAGGGGGACAGGGGATACGCAGTATTTT
cdr3_length: 16
j_call: TRBJ2-3
d_call: TRBD1
clone_size: once
v_call: TRBV11-2

cdr3_aa: CASSPTARTSGRMWNNEQFF
cdr3_nt: TGTGCCAGCAGCCCGACGGCGAGGACTAGCGGGAGGATGTGGAACAATGAGCAGTTCTTC
cdr3_length: 20
j_call: TRBJ2-1
d_call: .
clone_size: .
v_call: TRBV21-1

cdr3_aa: CASRLRQGEDSPLHF
cdr3_nt: TGCGCCAGCAGATTACGACAGGGAGAGGATTCACCCCTCCACTTT
cdr3_length: 15
j_call: TRBJ1-6
d_call: TRBD1
clone_size: .
v_call: TRBV5-1

cdr3_aa: CASSWDREKSPLHF
cdr3_nt: TGTGCCAGCAGTTGGGACAGGGAAAAGTCACCCCTCCACTTT
cdr3_length: 14
j_call: TRBJ1-6
d_call: TRBD1
clone_size: few
v_call: TRBV5-6

cdr3_aa: CASSLRVGRGETQYF
cdr3_nt: TGTGCCAGCAGCCTCAGGGTGGGGAGGGGAGAGACCCAGTACTTC
cdr3_length: 15
j_call: TRBJ2-5
d_call: TRBD2
clone_size: .
v_call: TRBV7-9

cdr3_aa: CASSRILPGQGVSGNTIYF
cdr3_nt: TGTGCCAGCAGCCGAATCCTCCCTGGACAGGGAGTCTCTGGAAACACCATATATTTT
cdr3_length: 19
j_call: TRBJ1-3
d_call: TRBD1
clone_size: .
v_call: TRBV14

cdr3_aa: CASSPQARANTEAFF
cdr3_nt: TGTGCCAGCAGCCCTCAAGCCAGGGCGAACACTGAAGCTTTCTTT
cdr3_length: 15
j_call: TRBJ1-1
d_call: .
clone_size: .
v_call: TRBV3-1/TRBV3-2

cdr3_aa: CASSVHLGKPYGYTF
cdr3_nt: TGTGCCAGCAGCGTACATCTCGGGAAGCCCTATGGCTACACCTTC
cdr3_length: 15
j_call: TRBJ1-2
d_call: .
clone_size: .
v_call: TRBV11-2

cdr3_aa: CASSPSGISYNEQFF
cdr3_nt: TGTGCCAGCTCACCATCCGGTATCTCCTACAATGAGCAGTTCTTC
cdr3_length: 15
j_call: TRBJ2-1
d_call: .
clone_size: once
v_call: TRBV18

cdr3_aa: CSALSPNGQFF
cdr3_nt: TGCAGCGCCCTGAGTCCGAACGGGCAGTTCTTC
cdr3_length: 11
j_call: TRBJ2-1
d_call: .
clone_size: .
v_call: TRBV29-1

cdr3_aa: CASSLGTTGNSPLHF
cdr3_nt: TGCGCCAGCAGCTTGGGGACAACCGGTAATTCACCCCTCCACTTT
cdr3_length: 15
j_call: TRBJ1-6
d_call: .
clone_size: .
v_call: TRBV5-1

cdr3_aa: CASSKTYESYEQYF
cdr3_nt: TGTGCCAGTAGTAAAACGTACGAGTCCTACGAGCAGTACTTC
cdr3_length: 14
j_call: TRBJ2-7
d_call: .
clone_size: .
v_call: TRBV19

cdr3_aa: CASRAGLQYQETQYF
cdr3_nt: TGCGCCAGCAGAGCGGGACTCCAGTACCAAGAGACCCAGTACTTC
cdr3_length: 15
j_call: TRBJ2-5
d_call: TRBD2
clone_size: .
v_call: TRBV10-2

cdr3_aa: CARSLACEQFF
cdr3_nt: TGTGCCAGAAGCTTGGCCTGTGAGCAGTTCTTC
cdr3_length: 11
j_call: TRBJ2-1
d_call: .
clone_size: .
v_call: TRBV5-3

cdr3_aa: CSVEVSGSDEQYF
cdr3_nt: TGCAGCGTTGAAGTTAGCGGGAGTGACGAGCAGTACTTC
cdr3_length: 13
j_call: TRBJ2-7
d_call: TRBD2
clone_size: once
v_call: TRBV29-1

cdr3_aa: CASLQYNYGYTF
cdr3_nt: TGCGCCAGTTTACAGTACAACTATGGCTACACCTTC
cdr3_length: 12
j_call: TRBJ1-2
d_call: .
clone_size: .
v_call: TRBV5-1